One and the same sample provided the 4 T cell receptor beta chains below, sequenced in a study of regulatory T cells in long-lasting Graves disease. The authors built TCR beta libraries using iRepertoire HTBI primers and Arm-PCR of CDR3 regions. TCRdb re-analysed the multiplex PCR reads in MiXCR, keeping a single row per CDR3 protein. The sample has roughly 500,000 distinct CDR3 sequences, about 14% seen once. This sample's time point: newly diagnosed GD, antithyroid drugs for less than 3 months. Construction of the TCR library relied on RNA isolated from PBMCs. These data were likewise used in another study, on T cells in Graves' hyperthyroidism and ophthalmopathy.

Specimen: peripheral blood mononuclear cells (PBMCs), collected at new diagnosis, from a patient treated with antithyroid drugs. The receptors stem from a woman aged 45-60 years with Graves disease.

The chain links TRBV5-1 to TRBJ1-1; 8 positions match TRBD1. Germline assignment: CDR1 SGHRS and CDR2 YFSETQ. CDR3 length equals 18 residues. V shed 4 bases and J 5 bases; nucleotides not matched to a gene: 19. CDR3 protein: CASSMPGQVPTVDTEAFF. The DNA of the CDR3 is TGCGCCAGCAGCATGCCGGGACAGGTCCCTACCGTGGATACTGAAGCTTTCTTT.

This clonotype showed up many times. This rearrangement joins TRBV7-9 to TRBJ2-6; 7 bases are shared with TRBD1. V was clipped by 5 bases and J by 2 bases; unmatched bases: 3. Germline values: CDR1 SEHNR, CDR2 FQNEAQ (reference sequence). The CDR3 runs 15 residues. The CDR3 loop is CASSLTGAGANVLTF. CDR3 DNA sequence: TGTGCCAGCAGCCTAACAGGGGCTGGGGCCAACGTCCTGACTTTC.

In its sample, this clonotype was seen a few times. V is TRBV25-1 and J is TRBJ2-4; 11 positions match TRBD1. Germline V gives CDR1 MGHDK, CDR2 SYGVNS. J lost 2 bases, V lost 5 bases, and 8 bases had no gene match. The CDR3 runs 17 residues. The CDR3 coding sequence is TGTGCCAGCAGTCCGGCGGGACAGGGGGAATCCAAAAACATTCAGTACTTC. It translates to CASSPAGQGESKNIQYF. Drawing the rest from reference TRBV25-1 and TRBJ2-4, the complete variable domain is EADIYQTPRYLVIGTGKKITLECSQTMGHDKMYWYQQDPGMELHLIHYSYGVNSTEKGDLSSESTVSRIRTEHFPLTLESARPSHTSQYLCASSPAGQGESKNIQYFGAGTRLSVL.

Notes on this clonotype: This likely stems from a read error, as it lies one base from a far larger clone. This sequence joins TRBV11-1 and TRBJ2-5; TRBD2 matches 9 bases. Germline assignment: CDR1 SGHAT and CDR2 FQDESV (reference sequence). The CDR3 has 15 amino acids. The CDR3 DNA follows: TGTGCCAGCAGCCCGACTAGCGGACTCCAAGAGACCCAGTGCTTC. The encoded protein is CASSPTSGLQETQCF.